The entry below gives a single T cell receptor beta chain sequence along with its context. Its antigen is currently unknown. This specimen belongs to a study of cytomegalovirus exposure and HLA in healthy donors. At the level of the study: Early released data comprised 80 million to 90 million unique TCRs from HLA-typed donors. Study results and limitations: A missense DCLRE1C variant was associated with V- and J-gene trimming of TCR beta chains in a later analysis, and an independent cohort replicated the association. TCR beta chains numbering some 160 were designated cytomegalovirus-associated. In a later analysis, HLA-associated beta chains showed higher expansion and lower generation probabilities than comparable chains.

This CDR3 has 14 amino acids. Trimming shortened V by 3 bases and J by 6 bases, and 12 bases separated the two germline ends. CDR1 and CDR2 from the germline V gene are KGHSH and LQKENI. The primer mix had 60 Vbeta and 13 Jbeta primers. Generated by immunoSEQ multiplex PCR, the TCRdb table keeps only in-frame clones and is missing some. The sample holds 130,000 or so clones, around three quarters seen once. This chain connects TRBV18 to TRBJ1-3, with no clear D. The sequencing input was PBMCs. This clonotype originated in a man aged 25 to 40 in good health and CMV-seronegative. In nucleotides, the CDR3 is TGTGCCAGCTCACCGACGGCGGGTGTAAACACCATATATTTT. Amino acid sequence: CASSPTAGVNTIYF.